This T cell receptor beta chain comes out of a study of T cells in women clearing cervical HPV infection. Trimming pared 0 bases from V and 5 bases from J, leaving 13 bases between. CDR1 is DFQATT and CDR2 is SNEGSKA in the germline V gene (reference sequence). This CDR3 contains 15 residues. Produced via immunoSEQ multiplex PCR; TCRdb's table is partial and in-frame only. Its table lists about 35,000 clones. Turning to this clone: The read stops 3 residues short of the end of the CDR3; the missing end is completed from the germline J gene.

The sequence came from a woman aged 18-69 years with a cervical HPV16 infection that either progressed to CIN3+ or cleared (not recorded which). The source material was blood buffy coat. The rearrangement uses TRBV20-1 and TRBJ2-2, with D possibly being TRBD2 (5 bases). Here the CDR3 reads CSARDRRGWTGELFF. The CDR3 bases that were read are TGCAGTGCTAGAGATCGACGGGGATGGACCGGGGAG.